These 19 T cell receptor beta chains came from one sample sequenced in a study of T cell changes during pregnancy in multiple sclerosis. Produced via immunoSEQ multiplex PCR; TCRdb's table is partial and in-frame only. The data hold about 46,000 clones, with approximately 90% observed a single time. The sequencing used CD8+ T cells from peripheral blood mononuclear cells, collected in the second trimester of pregnancy. These receptor sequences come from a female donor with multiple sclerosis, enrolled in a pregnancy study.

J is TRBJ2-7 and V is TRBV10-3, with 9 bases that match TRBD1. CDR1 and CDR2 from the germline V gene are ENHRY and SYGVKD. V shed 6 bases, J shed 3 bases, and the junction held 3 bases outside the gene matches. This CDR3 spans 13 amino acids. Here the CDR3 DNA reads TGTGCCATCAGCCCGGGACAGGGCTACGAGCAGTACTTC. This sequence encodes CAISPGQGYEQYF.

The rearrangement links TRBV6-1 to TRBJ2-3; 10 bases align to TRBD2. Germline CDR1 is MNHNS and CDR2 is SASEGT. J gave up 2 bases and V 5 bases, and 1 base lay outside the gene matches. The CDR3 is made up of 14 amino acids. The CDR3, as DNA: TGTGCCAGCAGTAGCGGGGGGGCCACAGATACGCAGTATTTT. This translates into CASSSGGATDTQYF.

This sequence joins TRBV9 and TRBJ2-7; TRBD2 aligns across 8 bases. Trimming took 6 bases from V and 5 from J; bases not matched to a gene: 7. CDR1 is SGDLS, CDR2 YYNGEE, per germline. This CDR3 spans 13 amino acids. Here the CDR3 DNA reads TGTGCCAGCAACCACGGGGGGGGAGACGAGCAGTACTTC. As protein: CASNHGGGDEQYF.

The rearrangement links TRBV9 to TRBJ2-7; TRBD2 matches 7 bases. The CDR3 spans 14 residues. V was clipped by 2 bases and J by 0 bases; unmatched bases: 2. CDR1 and CDR2 (germline): SGDLS, YYNGEE. DNA of the CDR3: TGTGCCAGCAGCGTTACTAGCGTCTCCTACGAGCAGTACTTC. Translating gives CASSVTSVSYEQYF.

This clone was seen just once. The V gene is TRBV9, the J gene TRBJ2-7, with D hard to call. V was cut by 1 base and J by 2 bases, with 10 bases left in between. CDR1 is SGDLS, CDR2 YYNGEE, per germline. The CDR3 is made up of 14 amino acids. The CDR3 coding sequence is TGTGCCAGCAGCGTAAGCTCGATAGCCTACGAGCAGTACTTC. Translated, it gives CASSVSSIAYEQYF.

This chain links TRBV4-3 with TRBJ2-7, with 7 nucleotides matching TRBD2. Germline assignment: CDR1 LGHNA and CDR2 YSLEER. The CDR3 loop spans 16 amino acids. J was trimmed by 3 bases and V by 0 bases; bases with no gene match: 8. The CDR3 sequence: CASSQDPLAAIYEQYF. CDR3 DNA sequence: TGCGCCAGCAGCCAAGATCCTCTAGCGGCGATCTACGAGCAGTACTTC.

The V and J genes are TRBV2 and TRBJ2-7, with TRBD1 matching over 9 bases. After removal of 0 bases from V and 2 bases from J, the junction contained 5 bases not matched to a gene. The CDR3 sequence is 16 residues long. Germline-derived CDR1 and CDR2 are SNHLY and FYNNEI. The CDR3 DNA follows: TGTGCCAGCAGTGAAGCGCATGGGACAGGGACCTACGAGCAGTACTTC. Its protein is CASSEAHGTGTYEQYF.

This sequence joins TRBV5-1 and TRBJ2-6, with 7 bases identical to TRBD1. Per germline, CDR1 SGHRS and CDR2 YFSETQ. CDR3 length: 17 residues. The J segment lost 4 bases and the V segment lost 2 bases, leaving 9 bases of the junction unmatched. The CDR3 DNA reads TGCGCCAGCAGCTTTTTTTTAGGGGGCTCAGGGGCCAACGTCCTGACTTTC. Translated, it gives CASSFFLGGSGANVLTF.

The V call is TRBV5-4, the J call TRBJ2-7; D is unclear. Germline V gene data show CDR1 as SGHNT and CDR2 as YYREEE (reference sequence). The CDR3 extends over 14 amino acids. V lost 0 bases and J lost 0, with 7 bases in between. The DNA for the CDR3 is TGTGCCAGCAGCTTGGATGAGTCCTCCTACGAGCAGTACTTC. This encodes CASSLDESSYEQYF. The whole variable domain, filled in from reference TRBV5-4 and TRBJ2-7, reads ETGVTQSPTHLIKTRGQQVTLRCSSQSGHNTVSWYQQALGQGPQFIFQYYREEENGRGNFPPRFSGLQFPNYSSELNVNALELDDSALYLCASSLDESSYEQYFGPGTRLTVT.

V and J are TRBV9 and TRBJ1-3; possible D gene TRBD1, 6 bases. The V end was cut by 0 bases, the J end by 4 bases, with 17 bases between. From germline, CDR1 is SGDLS and CDR2 YYNGEE. The CDR3 totals 17 residues. The CDR3 DNA reads TGTGCCAGCAGCGTAGCTGGCGCAGGGGATTCCGGAAACACCATATATTTT. Protein product: CASSVAGAGDSGNTIYF.

This clone was picked up one time. CDR3 sequence reads: CTSSQDQQGKDTQYF. As DNA, the CDR3 is TGCACCAGCAGCCAAGATCAACAGGGCAAAGATACGCAGTATTTT. J is TRBJ2-3 and V is TRBV1; the DNA was not compared with TRBD1, the D call given in the table. TRBV1 is noted as a pseudogene. The CDR3 has 15 residues.

This clone was seen a single time. The chain is built from TRBV15 and TRBJ2-7, with D hard to call. This CDR3 spans 14 amino acids. From germline, CDR1 is LNHNV and CDR2 YYDKDF (reference sequence). V was trimmed by 1 base and J by 2 bases, leaving 9 bases between them. CDR3 loop: CATSRVLAAYEQYF. CDR3 bases: TGTGCCACCAGCAGAGTCTTGGCGGCCTACGAGCAGTACTTC.

Here the CDR3 DNA reads TGTGCCAGCAGTGCTTTTGTAGGGACAGCGACCTACGAGCAGTACTTC. The encoded protein is CASSAFVGTATYEQYF. The gene calls are TRBV2 and TRBJ2-7, with 7 bases identical to TRBD1. The length of the CDR3 is 16 residues. Germline V gene lookup returns CDR1 SNHLY and CDR2 FYNNEI. The ends lost 4 bases at V and 2 bases at J; junction bases unmatched: 11. Looking up the rest from reference TRBV2 and TRBJ2-7 gives the full variable domain: EPEVTQTPSHQVTQMGQEVILRCVPISNHLYFYWYRQILGQKVEFLVSFYNNEISEKSEIFDDQFSVERPDGSNFTLKIRSTKLEDSAMYFCASSAFVGTATYEQYFGPGTRLTVT.

V is TRBV27 and J is TRBJ2-7; the D is unclear. V was shortened by 2 bases and J by 1 base, with 9 bases between the two germline ends. The CDR3 consists of 14 residues. The germline V gene has CDR1 MNHEY and CDR2 SMNVEV (reference sequence). This chain's CDR3 is CASSLIFSSYEQYF. The DNA for the CDR3 is TGTGCCAGCAGTTTAATTTTCAGTTCCTACGAGCAGTACTTC.

The J gene is TRBJ1-1, the V gene TRBV4-1, with TRBD1 as a possible D gene (6 bases). The CDR3 covers 13 residues. Germline V lookup: CDR1 MGHRA, CDR2 YSYEKL. Trimming pared 5 bases from V and 2 bases from J, leaving 9 bases between. The CDR3 loop reads CASSTTGNTEAFF. CDR3 bases: TGCGCCAGCAGCACGACAGGAAACACTGAAGCTTTCTTT.

This rearrangement joins TRBV5-4 to TRBJ2-1; 8 bases align to TRBD2. Looked up from germline, CDR1 is SGHNT and CDR2 is YYREEE (reference sequence). There are 15 residues in the CDR3. J was trimmed by 4 bases and V by 2 bases; bases with no gene match: 5. This CDR3 is CASSFVAGPYNEQFF. The CDR3 DNA sequence: TGTGCCAGCAGCTTCGTAGCGGGGCCATACAATGAGCAGTTCTTC.

The chain is built from TRBV27 and TRBJ2-7; the D is unclear. Germline CDR1 reads MNHEY; CDR2 reads SMNVEV (reference sequence). Trimming stripped 4 bases from V and 8 bases from J, with 9 bases between. There are 11 residues in the CDR3. The CDR3 bases are TGTGCCAGCAGTTCCCCGGTGAAGCAGTACTTC. Protein sequence: CASSSPVKQYF.

V and J are TRBV7-6 and TRBJ1-4, with 8 bases matching TRBD1. After removal of 2 bases from V and 8 bases from J, the junction contained 4 bases not matched to a gene. This CDR3 is 14 amino acids long. Germline CDR1 is SGHVS and CDR2 is FNYEAQ. This CDR3 reads CASSLFGTGEKLFF. The CDR3 DNA is TGTGCCAGCAGCTTATTCGGGACAGGCGAAAAACTGTTTTTT.

V usage is TRBV9 and J usage is TRBJ1-4; maybe TRBD1 (5 bases). The CDR3 consists of 14 residues. V was clipped by 4 bases and J by 3 bases, with 10 bases between them. Germline CDR1 and CDR2: SGDLS and YYNGEE. The CDR3 region is CASSFGTSNEKLFF. The CDR3 DNA sequence: TGTGCCAGCAGCTTCGGGACTTCTAATGAAAAACTGTTTTTT.